This T cell receptor beta chain was captured in a study of control samples from healthy donors and cancer patients. Repertoires were generated with immunoSEQ multiplex PCR, while TCRdb's copy carries only in-frame clones and drops some. The profile shows around 70,000 clones, around 87% of them singletons. This CDR3 has 12 amino acids. V was pared by 0 bases and J by 3 bases, with 3 bases between. The germline V gene has CDR1 SGHRS and CDR2 YFSETQ. The TCR sequence derives from a woman aged 50 to 60 with head and neck cancer. The chain links TRBV5-1 to TRBJ1-1; D gene uncertain. The sequenced material came from PBMCs. DNA for the CDR3: TGCGCCAGCAGCTTGGGGGACACTGAAGCTTTCTTT. Its protein product is CASSLGDTEAFF. The full variable domain, rest sourced from reference TRBV5-1 and TRBJ1-1, is KAGVTQTPRYLIKTRGQQVTLSCSPISGHRSVSWYQQTPGQGLQFLFEYFSETQRNKGNFPGRFSGRQFSNSRSEMNVSTLELGDSALYLCASSLGDTEAFFGQGTRLTVV.